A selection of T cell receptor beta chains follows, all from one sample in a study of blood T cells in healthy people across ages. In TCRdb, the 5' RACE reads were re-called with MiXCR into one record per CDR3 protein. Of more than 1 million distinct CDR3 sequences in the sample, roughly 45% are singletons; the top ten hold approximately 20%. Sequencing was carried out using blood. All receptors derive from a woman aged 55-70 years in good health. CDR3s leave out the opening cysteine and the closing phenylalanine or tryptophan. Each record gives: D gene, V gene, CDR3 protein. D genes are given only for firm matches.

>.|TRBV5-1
ASSFLGGSYEQY
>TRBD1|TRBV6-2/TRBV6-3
ASRDPAGQRYGYT
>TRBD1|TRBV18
ASSSTRTGRDKGNQPQH
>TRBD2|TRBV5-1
ASSLGSGSGTDTQY
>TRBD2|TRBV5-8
ASSASTSGLTYNEQF
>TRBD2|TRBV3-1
ASSQTIAGGGEQY
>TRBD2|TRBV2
ASSSGRAGDTQY
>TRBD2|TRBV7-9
ASSSSGTSGRRDTQY
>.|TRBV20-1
SAREGTTYGYT
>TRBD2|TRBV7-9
ASSTRTSGAVSGETQY
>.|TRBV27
ASSSINEQF
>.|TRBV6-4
ASSPLWGESADTQY
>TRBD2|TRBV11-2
ASSLSGGVDSKETQY
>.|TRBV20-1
SAVVTEKLF
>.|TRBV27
ASSSNRAVGELF
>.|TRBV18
ASSPPGQTYEQY
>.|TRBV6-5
ASSYQTGAEHPPLH
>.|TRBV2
ASSVWNEQF
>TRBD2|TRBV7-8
ASSSTGTTAKNIQY
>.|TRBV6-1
ASSDYIQY
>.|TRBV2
ASSNRLDSLDTQY
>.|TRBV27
ATGAGNQPQH
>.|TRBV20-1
SARRDKYEQY
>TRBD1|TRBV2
ASSGPGGEQF
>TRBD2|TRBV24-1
AISTSGADTQY
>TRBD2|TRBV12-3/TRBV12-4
ASSFGLAGSYNEQF
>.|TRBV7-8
ASSLALPGARVNEQF
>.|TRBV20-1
SARGSPGSGYT
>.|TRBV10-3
AISEASGETQY
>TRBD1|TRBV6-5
ASNRQGSLYQPQH
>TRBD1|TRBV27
ASSLSLPTGGTYGYT
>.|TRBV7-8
ASSYRPGSYNEQY
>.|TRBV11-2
ASSRDVAQY
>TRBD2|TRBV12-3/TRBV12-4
ASSLGGANETQY
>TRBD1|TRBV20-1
SLRDSQVGEQY
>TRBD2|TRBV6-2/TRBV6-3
ASSYPLAGAKSKQQF
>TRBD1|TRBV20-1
SATGTGDNGGYT
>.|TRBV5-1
ASSLGREVNEQF
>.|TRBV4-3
ASSQDPGIPSTDTQY
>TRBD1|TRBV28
ASTESGTGGNEQF
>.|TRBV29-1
SGLWGQIFGEQF
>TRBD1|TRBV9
ASSVVGTGWTEAF
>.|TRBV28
ASSTQWGRYEQY
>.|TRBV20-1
SARDLDPVDADNSNQPQH
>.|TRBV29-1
SVAGKLDSTTYEQY
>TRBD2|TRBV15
ATSRVGTSGRNEQY
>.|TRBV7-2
ASSSRRAESSYNEQF
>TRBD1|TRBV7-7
ASSYALQGWETQY
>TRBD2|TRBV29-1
SVEKGAGGPYEQY
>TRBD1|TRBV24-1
ATSDRRGDGYT
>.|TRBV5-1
ASSSALGPPNTEAF
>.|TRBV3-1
ASSQGGRGSYEQY
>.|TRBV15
ATSRDSGADTQY
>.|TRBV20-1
SVSGSTETQY